The 6 T cell receptor beta chains presented below share a single source sample, sequenced in a study of siplizumab effects on memory and regulatory T cells. Sequencing used immunoSEQ multiplex PCR; TCRdb keeps in-frame clones, though not all of them. Of about 56,000 clones listed, about 98% are singletons. Sequencing was carried out using naive CD8+ T cells sorted from blood. The receptors come from a human donor in good health.

The CDR3 DNA sequence: TGTGCCAGCAGTGCCGGTGGGGGCGGGAGTATCGATGAGCAGTTCTTC. Protein product: CASSAGGGGSIDEQFF. The chain recombines TRBV6-4 with TRBJ2-1; D possibly corresponds to TRBD2 (7 bases). V lost 4 bases to trimming and J lost 8 bases, with 21 bases between them. This CDR3 has 16 amino acids. Germline values: CDR1 MRHNA, CDR2 SNTAGT.

This rearrangement joins TRBV10-3 to TRBJ2-1; the match to TRBD2 covers 9 bases. Germline loops: CDR1 ENHRY, CDR2 SYGVKD. V gave up 10 bases and J gave up 0 bases; unmatched junction bases: 13. The CDR3 sequence is 17 residues long. The CDR3 is CASLAGSSFNSYNEQFF. CDR3 coding DNA: TGTGCCAGCCTAGCGGGATCTAGTTTCAACTCCTACAATGAGCAGTTCTTC.

CDR3 protein: CASRSRLAGGPLNTGELFF. The CDR3 DNA sequence: TGTGCAAGTCGCTCCAGACTAGCGGGAGGGCCCTTGAACACCGGGGAGCTGTTTTTT. The chain couples TRBV12-2 to TRBJ2-2; TRBD2 is the table's D call, not checked against the DNA. TRBV12-2 is listed as a pseudogene. This CDR3 comprises 19 residues.

CDR3 nucleotide sequence: TGTGCCAGCAGTCCGGGGTCCTATGGCTACACCTTC. This codes for CASSPGSYGYTF. The chain has TRBV28 and TRBJ1-2; no clear D gene. The CDR3 has 12 residues. Looked up from germline, CDR1 is MDHEN and CDR2 is SYDVKM. V was cut by 5 bases and J by 4 bases, with 8 bases left in between.

V gene TRBV13 combines with J gene TRBJ1-2; D unclear. CDR1 and CDR2 from the germline V gene are PRHDT and FYEKMQ (reference sequence). V was shortened by 0 bases and J by 4 bases, with 12 bases between the two germline ends. The CDR3 sequence is 15 residues long. The CDR3 nucleotides read TGTGCCAGCAGCTTAGGAGGGCGCGCAGGCTATGGCTACACCTTC. It encodes CASSLGGRAGYGYTF.

The chain links TRBV28 to TRBJ2-5; 7 bases fit TRBD2. Germline lookup yields CDR1 MDHEN and CDR2 SYDVKM. This CDR3 is 14 amino acids long. The V segment lost 10 bases and the J segment 5 bases; nucleotides outside the gene matches: 13. The CDR3 coding sequence is TGTGCCACGCTGATGGCTAGCGGCACGGAGACCCAGTACTTC. Its protein product is CATLMASGTETQYF.